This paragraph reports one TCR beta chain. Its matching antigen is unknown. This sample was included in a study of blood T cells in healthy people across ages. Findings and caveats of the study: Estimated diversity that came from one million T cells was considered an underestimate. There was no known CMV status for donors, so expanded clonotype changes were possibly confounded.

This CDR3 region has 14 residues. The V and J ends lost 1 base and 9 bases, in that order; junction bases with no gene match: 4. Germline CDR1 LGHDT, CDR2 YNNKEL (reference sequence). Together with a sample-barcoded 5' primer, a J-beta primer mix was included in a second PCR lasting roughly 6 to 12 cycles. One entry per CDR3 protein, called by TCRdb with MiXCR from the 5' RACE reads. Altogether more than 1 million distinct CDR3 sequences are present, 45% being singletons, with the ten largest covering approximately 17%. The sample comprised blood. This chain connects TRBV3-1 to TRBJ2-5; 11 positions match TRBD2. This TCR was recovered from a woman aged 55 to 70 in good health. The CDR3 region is CASSQGTSGRAQYF. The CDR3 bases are TGTGCCAGCAGCCAAGGGACTAGCGGGCGAGCCCAGTACTTC.